A single sample gave rise to the 29 T cell receptor beta chains below, sequenced in a study of blood T cell repertoires in COVID-19. Assay used: immunoSEQ multiplex PCR; TCRdb lists only in-frame clones, some missing. The profile shows more than 100,000 clones, approximately 90% of them singletons. The sample was peripheral blood. The receptor set was obtained from a man in his 70s with active COVID-19.

V gene TRBV7-9 combines with J gene TRBJ1-1; D is uncertain. Trimming shortened V by 8 bases and J by 2 bases, and 3 bases separated the two germline ends. CDR1 and CDR2 (germline): SEHNR, FQNEAQ (reference sequence). The CDR3 has 10 residues. The DNA of the CDR3 is TGTGCCAGCGGCAACACTGAAGCTTTCTTT. As protein: CASGNTEAFF.

The chain combines TRBV7-8 with TRBJ2-1; D might be TRBD2 (6 bases). The V gene lost 5 bases and the J gene lost 9 bases, with 11 bases spanning the gap. The CDR3 consists of 12 residues. Germline V CDR1 and CDR2: SGHVS, FQNEAQ. The CDR3 loop reads CASSIKGGEQFF. The CDR3 nucleotides are TGTGCCAGCAGCATCAAGGGAGGTGAGCAGTTCTTC.

The V and J genes are TRBV7-2 and TRBJ2-4; perhaps TRBD2 as D (5 bases). The CDR3 runs 15 residues. Germline V gives CDR1 SGHTA, CDR2 FQGNSA. Trimming stripped 5 bases from V and 6 bases from J, with 17 bases between. The CDR3 loop reads CASSPEVRASNIQYF. CDR3 DNA sequence: TGTGCCAGCAGCCCGGAGGTGCGAGCGTCAAACATTCAGTACTTC.

The CDR3 reads CASSIGRTGQGTSEAFF. The CDR3 DNA reads TGTGCCAGTAGTATAGGTCGTACGGGACAGGGAACATCTGAAGCTTTCTTT. V and J are TRBV19 and TRBJ1-1, with 9 nucleotides matching TRBD1. The germline V gene has CDR1 LNHDA and CDR2 SQIVND (reference sequence). Germline trimming cut 1 base from V and 6 bases from J; bases unmatched to any gene: 12. The CDR3 covers 17 residues.

The chain recombines TRBV6-5 with TRBJ2-7, with 9 bases matching TRBD1. This CDR3 is 14 amino acids long. CDR1 and CDR2 (germline): MNHEY, SVGAGI. V gave up 6 bases and J gave up 5 bases; unmatched junction bases: 8. The CDR3 protein is CASREGQGRDEQYF. As DNA, the CDR3 is TGTGCCAGCAGGGAGGGACAGGGTCGGGACGAGCAGTACTTC.

The chain recombines TRBV2 with TRBJ2-7, with D uncertain. V lost 7 bases and J 6 bases, leaving 10 bases between the germline ends. CDR1 is SNHLY and CDR2 is FYNNEI in the germline V gene. The CDR3 extends over 11 amino acids. The CDR3 protein is CASKQLFEQYF. In DNA form, the CDR3 reads TGTGCCAGCAAACAGCTTTTCGAGCAGTACTTC.

The V gene is TRBV7-2, the J gene TRBJ2-1; 12 bases are a match to TRBD2. In germline, CDR1 is SGHTA, CDR2 FQGNSA. The CDR3 extends over 16 amino acids. J lost 4 bases, V lost 6 bases, and 7 bases had no gene match. The CDR3 protein is CASSLTSGSMYNEQFF. The CDR3 region has the DNA TGTGCCAGCAGTTTGACTAGCGGGAGTATGTACAATGAGCAGTTCTTC.

The chain has TRBV5-4 and TRBJ2-3; 10 positions agree with TRBD2. The germline CDR1 and CDR2 sequences are SGHNT and YYREEE (reference sequence). The CDR3 has 17 residues. With V trimmed by 0 bases and J by 3 bases, 7 bases remained unmatched. CDR3 sequence: CASSLVGLAGVTDTQYF. In DNA form, the CDR3 reads TGTGCCAGCAGCTTGGTCGGCCTAGCGGGAGTGACAGATACGCAGTATTTT.

V usage is TRBV6-5 and J usage is TRBJ2-1, with TRBD1 identical over 9 bases. CDR1 is MNHEY and CDR2 is SVGAGI in the germline V gene. The CDR3 has 16 amino acids. The ends lost 2 bases at V and 8 bases at J; junction bases unmatched: 10. CDR3 in DNA: TGTGCCAGCAGTTACGACCCGGGACAGGGACGTGATGAGCAGTTCTTC. The encoded protein is CASSYDPGQGRDEQFF.

The rearrangement joins TRBV28 to TRBJ2-1; 13 nucleotides match TRBD2. The ends lost 6 bases at V and 5 bases at J; junction bases unmatched: 10. The CDR3 runs 17 residues. Germline-derived CDR1 and CDR2 are MDHEN and SYDVKM. CDR3 DNA sequence: TGTGCCAGCAGGTCCGTACTAGCGGGAGGGGTCCACAATGAGCAGTTCTTC. It encodes CASRSVLAGGVHNEQFF.

This rearrangement joins TRBV7-9 to TRBJ2-7; D is perhaps TRBD2 (6 bases). Germline values: CDR1 SEHNR, CDR2 FQNEAQ (reference sequence). Trimming took off 8 bases at V and 2 bases at J, with 7 bases between the two ends. This CDR3 region has 11 residues. CDR3 residues: CASGGAYEQYF. CDR3 DNA sequence: TGTGCCAGCGGCGGGGCCTACGAGCAGTACTTC.

J is TRBJ2-2 and V is TRBV18, with D unresolved. Trimming left V 2 bases short and J 8 bases short, with 12 bases between. Germline CDR1 reads KGHSH; CDR2 reads LQKENI. This CDR3 has 14 residues. The CDR3 loop reads CASSPNTNLGELFF. CDR3 sequence (DNA): TGTGCCAGCTCACCAAACACCAATCTGGGGGAGCTGTTTTTT.

The J gene is TRBJ2-3, the V gene TRBV7-9, with 7 bases lining up with TRBD2. The J segment lost 0 bases and the V segment lost 5 bases, leaving 8 bases of the junction unmatched. The CDR3 has 16 residues. From germline, CDR1 is SEHNR and CDR2 FQNEAQ (reference sequence). CDR3 DNA: TGTGCCAGCAGCCCAATGGGTAGCGGGAGCACAGATACGCAGTATTTT. Its protein is CASSPMGSGSTDTQYF.

The V and J genes are TRBV27 and TRBJ1-6; 7 nucleotides align to TRBD1. Germline values: CDR1 MNHEY, CDR2 SMNVEV (reference sequence). The length of the CDR3 is 14 residues. J was trimmed by 7 bases and V by 5 bases; bases with no gene match: 5. The DNA of the CDR3 is TGTGCCAGCAGTCCCAGACAGGGAAATTCACCCCTCCACTTT. Amino acids: CASSPRQGNSPLHF.

This clone was detected once. V gene TRBV11-2 combines with J gene TRBJ1-1; no definite D call. The CDR3 loop spans 14 amino acids. CDR1 is SGHAT, CDR2 FQNNGV, per germline. V was trimmed by 5 bases and J by 1 base, leaving 11 bases between them. DNA of the CDR3: TGTGCCAGCAGCCATGTTCGGAGGAACACTGAAGCTTTCTTT. Protein sequence: CASSHVRRNTEAFF.

This chain uses TRBV11-2 with TRBJ2-2; D is unresolved. The CDR3 consists of 13 residues. Germline V gene sequence: CDR1 SGHAT, CDR2 FQNNGV. V was clipped by 6 bases and J by 3 bases, with 8 bases between them. This CDR3 is CASRPRDTGELFF. DNA of the CDR3: TGTGCCAGCAGGCCTAGAGACACCGGGGAGCTGTTTTTT.

This chain joins TRBV5-5 and TRBJ1-1; 7 bases agree with TRBD1. There are 14 residues in the CDR3. With 4 bases clipped from V and 2 bases from J, the junction kept 5 bases outside the gene matches. CDR1 and CDR2 (germline): SGHKS, YYEKEE (reference sequence). The CDR3 region is CASSLDRVNTEAFF. CDR3 DNA sequence: TGTGCCAGCAGCCTCGACAGGGTTAACACTGAAGCTTTCTTT.

In DNA form, the CDR3 reads TGTGCCAGCACCACTAATATTCCCCTCCGGGGGAACACTGAAGCTTTCTTT. Translated: CASTTNIPLRGNTEAFF. This chain joins TRBV18 and TRBJ1-1; D remains ambiguous. CDR1 is KGHSH and CDR2 is LQKENI in the germline V gene. CDR3 length: 17 amino acids. The V gene lost 8 bases and the J gene lost 1 base, with 23 bases spanning the gap.

V gene TRBV11-1 combines with J gene TRBJ1-1; 7 bases fit TRBD1. The CDR3 has 14 amino acids. Germline CDR1 and CDR2: SGHAT and FQDESV (reference sequence). V was clipped by 5 bases and J by 6 bases; unmatched bases: 9. In DNA, the CDR3 is TGTGCCAGCAGCCTGACAGGGAACCATGCTGAAGCTTTCTTT. This encodes CASSLTGNHAEAFF.

The CDR3 sequence: CASSFPTQGGSYNEQFF. In nucleotides, the CDR3 is TGTGCCAGCAGTTTCCCTACCCAGGGTGGGTCCTACAATGAGCAGTTCTTC. J is TRBJ2-1 and V is TRBV27; D may be TRBD1 (5 bases). Trimming removed 3 bases from V and 1 base from J, with 16 bases in between. This CDR3 spans 17 amino acids. Germline values: CDR1 MNHEY, CDR2 SMNVEV (reference sequence).

This sequence joins TRBV4-2 and TRBJ1-4; 7 bases fit TRBD1. The CDR3 is made up of 14 amino acids. Germline V lookup: CDR1 LGHNA, CDR2 YNFKEQ. V lost 3 bases to trimming and J lost 6 bases; unmatched junction nucleotides: 4. This CDR3 reads CASSHGTGDEKLFF. Written as DNA, the CDR3 is TGTGCCAGCAGCCACGGAACAGGGGATGAAAAACTGTTTTTT.

This rearrangement joins TRBV7-3 to TRBJ1-6; 7 bases are a match to TRBD1. V gave up 5 bases and J gave up 10 bases; unmatched junction bases: 8. The CDR3 runs 14 residues. The V gene's germline CDR1 is SGHTA and CDR2 FQGTGA. CDR3 sequence reads: CASSATGTGSPLHF. The CDR3 DNA follows: TGTGCCAGCAGCGCGACAGGGACGGGATCACCCCTCCACTTT.

The chain employs TRBV9 and TRBJ2-1; 10 nucleotides agree with TRBD2. The germline CDR1 and CDR2 sequences are SGDLS and YYNGEE. This CDR3 is built from 15 residues. V lost 3 bases, J lost 0 bases, and 0 bases stayed unmatched. CDR3 nucleotides: TGTGCCAGCAGCGAGCGGGAGGGCTCCTACAATGAGCAGTTCTTC. Amino acid sequence: CASSEREGSYNEQFF.

The CDR3 sequence is CASSLGTGGNTEAFF. The CDR3 DNA reads as TGTGCCAGCAGCCTCGGGACAGGGGGGAACACTGAAGCTTTCTTT. The chain has TRBV11-2 and TRBJ1-1, with 11 bases fitting TRBD1. The germline V gene has CDR1 SGHAT and CDR2 FQNNGV. Trimming at V came to 5 bases and at J to 1 base, leaving 3 bases not matched to a gene. The CDR3 extends over 15 amino acids.

The CDR3 sequence is CASSLQASYEQYF. The DNA for the CDR3 is TGTGCCAGCAGCCTCCAAGCTTCCTACGAGCAGTACTTC. The chain has TRBV6-5 and TRBJ2-7; D gene unclear. The CDR3 contains 13 residues. The V end lost 6 bases, the J end lost 1 base, and 10 bases lay between the germline ends. Germline V gives CDR1 MNHEY, CDR2 SVGAGI.

The V call is TRBV6-5, the J call TRBJ2-7, with TRBD1 matching over 10 bases. The CDR3 consists of 15 residues. Germline CDR1 MNHEY, CDR2 SVGAGI. The J segment lost 0 bases and the V segment lost 7 bases, leaving 6 bases of the junction unmatched. The CDR3 is CASMGTGANSYEQYF. CDR3 nucleotides: TGTGCCAGCATGGGGACAGGGGCGAACTCCTACGAGCAGTACTTC.

The chain recombines TRBV28 with TRBJ2-4; D is perhaps TRBD2 (6 bases). CDR3 length equals 13 residues. Germline V gene data show CDR1 as MDHEN and CDR2 as SYDVKM. V lost 5 bases, J lost 6 bases, and 11 bases lay in between. The CDR3 loop is CASSPPGRNIQYF. DNA for the CDR3: TGTGCCAGCAGTCCCCCCGGGAGAAACATTCAGTACTTC.

This chain connects TRBV9 to TRBJ2-2, with D tentatively TRBD1 (6 bases). The CDR3 has 15 residues. V lost 0 bases and J lost 7, with 13 bases in between. The germline V gene encodes CDR1 SGDLS and CDR2 YYNGEE. The CDR3 DNA follows: TGTGCCAGCAGCGTAGAGGACAGAGGGAGCGGGGAGCTGTTTTTT. Translation: CASSVEDRGSGELFF.

This clone is a singleton in its sample. The chain uses TRBV7-8 and TRBJ2-3; perhaps TRBD2 as D (5 bases). Looked up from germline, CDR1 is SGHVS and CDR2 is FQNEAQ. V dropped 0 bases and J dropped 0 bases, with 13 bases sitting between them. This CDR3 has 17 residues. CDR3 sequence: CASSLAFGGSSTDTQYF. CDR3 sequence (DNA): TGTGCCAGCAGCTTAGCATTCGGCGGGTCTAGCACAGATACGCAGTATTTT.